This TCR beta chain appears in the sequencing data of a study of blood T cell repertoires in COVID-19. Assignment of participants to cohorts was predicated upon participant-reported clinical history. The ends lost 6 bases at V and 2 bases at J; junction bases unmatched: 29. The CDR3 is made up of 23 amino acids. Per the germline V gene, CDR1 is SNHLY and CDR2 is FYNNEI. The repertoire was sequenced with immunoSEQ multiplex PCR; TCRdb's copy has only in-frame clones and lacks some. The data hold around 400,000 clones, with about nine tenths observed a single time. The chain is built from TRBV2 and TRBJ2-1, with 9 bases matching TRBD1. This clonotype was sampled from a woman in her 30s who had recovered from COVID-19. Material: PBMCs or T cells enriched from blood (not recorded which). CDR3 sequence (DNA): TGTGCCAGCAGCGTTGGGACAGGGTGGGCGGACTGGCGGGTAACCGGACCCTACAATGAGCAGTTCTTC. Its translation is CASSVGTGWADWRVTGPYNEQFF.